These 24 T cell receptor beta chains were sequenced from one sample in a study of blood T cell repertoires in COVID-19. Sequenced by immunoSEQ multiplex PCR; TCRdb stores in-frame clones only, minus some. In the table there are 85,000 to 120,000 clones, approximately 86% of which are singletons. Sequences were obtained from peripheral blood. The receptors were sampled from a man aged 45 to 65 with active or convalescent COVID-19.

The chain links TRBV13 to TRBJ2-5; no clear D. The germline gives CDR1 PRHDT, CDR2 FYEKMQ (reference sequence). The CDR3 extends over 12 amino acids. V lost 0 bases and J lost 5, with 4 bases in between. DNA of the CDR3: TGTGCCAGCAGCTTAGGTGAGGAGACCCAGTACTTC. This sequence encodes CASSLGEETQYF.

The rearrangement links TRBV19 to TRBJ1-1; the D is unclear. With 0 bases removed from V and 5 bases from J, the gap between germline ends came to 16 bases. This CDR3 has 16 amino acids. Germline CDR1 and CDR2: LNHDA and SQIVND (reference sequence). The CDR3 bases are TGTGCCAGTAGTATAGAGAGTGGGCCCTATGGGACTGAAGCTTTCTTT. This gives the protein CASSIESGPYGTEAFF.

The DNA of the CDR3 is TGTGCCAGCAGCTTAAGGGGCAGTACGAACACCGGGGAGCTGTTTTTT. This gives the protein CASSLRGSTNTGELFF. This chain connects TRBV7-6 to TRBJ2-2; D perhaps matches TRBD1 (5 bases). Germline V lookup: CDR1 SGHVS, CDR2 FNYEAQ. The CDR3 is 16 residues long. V gave up 2 bases and J gave up 0 bases, with 10 bases separating them. Full variable domain (outside the CDR3, taken from reference TRBV7-6 and TRBJ2-2): GAGVSQSPRYKVTKRGQDVALRCDPISGHVSLYWYRQALGQGPEFLTYFNYEAQQDKSGLPNDRFSAERPEGSISTLTIQRTEQRDSAMYRCASSLRGSTNTGELFFGEGSRLTVL.

The rearrangement uses TRBV6-5 and TRBJ2-7; maybe TRBD2 (5 bases). The CDR3 spans 14 residues. Germline lookup yields CDR1 MNHEY and CDR2 SVGAGI. V shed 8 bases and J shed 7 bases, with 21 bases lying between them. CDR3 amino acids: CASDGGGSTREQYV. CDR3 DNA sequence: TGTGCCAGCGATGGTGGAGGCTCTACGAGGGAGCAGTACGTC.

V is TRBV2 and J is TRBJ2-1; 13 bases are shared with TRBD2. J was trimmed by 8 bases and V by 6 bases; bases with no gene match: 7. Germline assignment: CDR1 SNHLY and CDR2 FYNNEI. The CDR3 covers 15 residues. CDR3 nucleotide sequence: TGTGCCAGCAGAATGACTAGCGGGGGGCGCTATGAGCAGTTCTTC. Translated: CASRMTSGGRYEQFF. Full variable domain (missing parts from reference TRBV2 and TRBJ2-1): EPEVTQTPSHQVTQMGQEVILRCVPISNHLYFYWYRQILGQKVEFLVSFYNNEISEKSEIFDDQFSVERPDGSNFTLKIRSTKLEDSAMYFCASRMTSGGRYEQFFGPGTRLTVL.

This chain links TRBV6-5 with TRBJ2-1, with TRBD1 matching over 8 bases. The V segment lost 8 bases and the J segment 4 bases; nucleotides outside the gene matches: 7. Germline CDR1 and CDR2: MNHEY and SVGAGI. CDR3 length: 14 amino acids. The CDR3 loop is CASAAGTGYNEQFF. In DNA form, the CDR3 reads TGTGCCAGCGCCGCCGGGACAGGTTACAATGAGCAGTTCTTC.

For the CDR3, the DNA is TGCGCCAGCAGCTTGGATGCGGCGGGGGGGTACAATGAGCAGTTCTTC. Protein: CASSLDAAGGYNEQFF. J is TRBJ2-1 and V is TRBV5-1; 9 bases are shared with TRBD2. The ends lost 0 bases at V and 4 bases at J; junction bases unmatched: 5. The V gene's germline CDR1 is SGHRS and CDR2 YFSETQ. CDR3 length equals 16 residues.

The chain has TRBV4-3 and TRBJ1-4; a possible D gene is TRBD1 (5 bases). Germline values: CDR1 LGHNA, CDR2 YSLEER. This CDR3 is built from 13 residues. Trimming stripped 2 bases from V and 7 bases from J, with 8 bases between. The CDR3 DNA sequence: TGCGCCAGCAGCCAACAGGGATCTGAAAAACTGTTTTTT. Residues: CASSQQGSEKLFF.

This clone was seen a handful of times. V and J are TRBV10-3 and TRBJ2-1, with 11 bases lining up with TRBD2. From germline, CDR1 is ENHRY and CDR2 SYGVKD. This CDR3 contains 15 residues. The junction had 0 bases not matched to a gene; V was cut back by 5 bases and J by 0 bases. CDR3 coding DNA: TGTGCCATCAGTACTAGCGGGGGCTCCTACAATGAGCAGTTCTTC. Translating gives CAISTSGGSYNEQFF.

The CDR3 loop is CASSPRSQTYNEQFF. As DNA, the CDR3 is TGTGCCAGCTCACCTAGATCACAGACCTACAATGAGCAGTTCTTC. This chain joins TRBV18 and TRBJ2-1; D not resolved. Trimming stripped 3 bases from V and 2 bases from J, with 11 bases between. There are 15 residues in the CDR3. CDR1 KGHSH and CDR2 LQKENI come from the germline V gene.

The gene calls are TRBV6-5 and TRBJ1-1; TRBD1 is a possible D gene (6 bases). V dropped 10 bases and J dropped 11 bases, with 20 bases sitting between them. CDR1 is MNHEY and CDR2 is SVGAGI in the germline V gene. The CDR3 spans 12 residues. The CDR3, as DNA: TGTGCCAACCGGGACACCCTTCGAACGGCTTTCTTT. It is translated as CANRDTLRTAFF.

The chain has TRBV11-2 and TRBJ2-2; 7 bases are a match to TRBD1. The CDR3 sequence is 15 residues long. V gave up 4 bases and J gave up 7 bases; unmatched junction bases: 9. Germline assignment: CDR1 SGHAT and CDR2 FQNNGV. This CDR3 is CASSSLQGLGGELFF. The CDR3 DNA reads TGTGCCAGCAGCTCGCTACAGGGGCTGGGCGGGGAGCTGTTTTTT.

CDR3 residues: CASSLTSGQETQYF. CDR3 bases: TGTGCCAGCAGCCTGACTAGCGGCCAAGAGACCCAGTACTTC. This chain uses TRBV3-1 (or the pseudogene TRBV3-2) with TRBJ2-5; the match to TRBD2 covers 9 bases. This CDR3 spans 14 amino acids. CDR1 is LGHDT, CDR2 YNNKEL, per germline (reference sequence). Unmatched junction bases numbered 1, after V lost 4 bases and J lost 1 base.

This clone occurred once. V is TRBV6-2 or TRBV6-3 and J is TRBJ1-2; TRBD1 matches 9 bases. This CDR3 spans 17 amino acids. V shed 0 bases, J shed 0 bases, and the junction held 5 bases outside the gene matches. From germline, CDR1 is MNHEY and CDR2 SVGEGT. CDR3 region: CASSYSGTGKSNYGYTF. DNA of the CDR3: TGTGCCAGCAGTTACTCCGGGACAGGGAAGTCTAACTATGGCTACACCTTC.

This chain joins TRBV5-6 and TRBJ2-7, with D possibly being TRBD2 (6 bases). Germline V lookup: CDR1 SGHDT, CDR2 YYEEEE. Trimming removed 4 bases at V and 3 bases at J, with 20 bases between. This CDR3 has 16 amino acids. DNA of the CDR3: TGTGCCAGCAGCCCAGCGGGCGGAGGGCTATACTACGAGCAGTACTTC. Amino acid sequence: CASSPAGGGLYYEQYF.

The CDR3 protein is CASSWLRGKLGYTF. CDR3 nucleotide sequence: TGTGCCAGCAGCTGGCTCAGGGGAAAACTTGGCTACACCTTC. V is TRBV5-6 and J is TRBJ1-2; TRBD1 is a possible D gene (6 bases). The CDR3 spans 14 residues. Germline CDR1 and CDR2: SGHDT and YYEEEE. Trimming shortened V by 3 bases and J by 7 bases, and 16 bases separated the two germline ends.

The rearrangement links TRBV10-3 to TRBJ1-5, with unresolved D. Trimming removed 5 bases at V and 5 bases at J, with 16 bases between. Germline CDR1 ENHRY, CDR2 SYGVKD. The CDR3 has 15 residues. The DNA of the CDR3 is TGTGCCATCAGTCCGACGCTAGACCTTTATCAGCCCCAGCATTTT. The encoded protein is CAISPTLDLYQPQHF.

This clone was seen more than once but under ten times. The chain uses TRBV6-2 or TRBV6-3 and TRBJ1-2, with 7 nucleotides matching TRBD1. This CDR3 has 15 residues. Per germline, CDR1 MNHEY and CDR2 SVGEGT. V lost 0 bases to trimming and J lost 4 bases; unmatched junction nucleotides: 5. CDR3 coding DNA: TGTGCCAGCAGTTACTCCGGCAGGGGGACCTATGGCTACACCTTC. The encoded protein is CASSYSGRGTYGYTF.

The rearrangement uses TRBV6-2 or TRBV6-3 and TRBJ1-6, with D unclear. CDR3 length equals 15 residues. CDR1 and CDR2 from the germline V gene are MNHEY and SVGEGT. The V gene lost 2 bases and the J gene lost 4 bases, with 9 bases spanning the gap. In DNA, the CDR3 is TGTGCCAGCAGTTACCCCCCAGGTTATAATTCACCCCTCCACTTT. This sequence encodes CASSYPPGYNSPLHF.

The genes are TRBV28 and TRBJ1-5, with a possible D match to TRBD1 (6 bases). The CDR3 is 15 residues long. Trimming left V 2 bases short and J 2 bases short, with 10 bases between. From germline, CDR1 is MDHEN and CDR2 SYDVKM. For the CDR3, the DNA is TGTGCCAGCAGTTTACCAGGGGCAGGCAATCAGCCCCAGCATTTT. The encoded protein is CASSLPGAGNQPQHF.

The rearrangement links TRBV5-1 to TRBJ1-2; maybe TRBD1 (6 bases). The CDR3 has 15 residues. The V gene's germline CDR1 is SGHRS and CDR2 YFSETQ. Trimming took 4 bases from V and 8 from J, leaving 21 bases between them. For the CDR3, the DNA is TGCGCCAGCAGCACCCCACAGGGTAGCCAAGGGGGCTACACCTTC. Protein product: CASSTPQGSQGGYTF.

The genes are TRBV24-1 and TRBJ2-5, with 10 positions matching TRBD2. J lost 1 base, V lost 9 bases, and 10 bases had no gene match. CDR1 and CDR2 (germline): KGHDR, SFDVKD. The CDR3 consists of 16 residues. As DNA, the CDR3 is TGTGCCACCGGAGGGTATAGCGGGGGGTTCCAAGAGACCCAGTACTTC. This gives the protein CATGGYSGGFQETQYF.

The chain uses TRBV10-2 and TRBJ1-2; D uncertain. From germline, CDR1 is WSHSY and CDR2 SAAADI. Trimming removed 4 bases from V and 4 bases from J, with 16 bases in between. This CDR3 contains 15 residues. The CDR3 reads CASSGFWEAGYGYTF. CDR3 coding DNA: TGCGCCAGCAGTGGGTTTTGGGAGGCGGGCTATGGCTACACCTTC.

The chain combines TRBV5-1 with TRBJ1-6, with 7 bases matching TRBD1. The CDR3 is 19 residues long. After removal of 4 bases from V and 3 bases from J, the junction contained 16 bases not matched to a gene. Germline loops: CDR1 SGHRS, CDR2 YFSETQ. DNA for the CDR3: TGCGCCAGCAGCGACAGAACACAGGGGATCCCCCTCTATAATTCACCCCTCCACTTT. This translates into CASSDRTQGIPLYNSPLHF.